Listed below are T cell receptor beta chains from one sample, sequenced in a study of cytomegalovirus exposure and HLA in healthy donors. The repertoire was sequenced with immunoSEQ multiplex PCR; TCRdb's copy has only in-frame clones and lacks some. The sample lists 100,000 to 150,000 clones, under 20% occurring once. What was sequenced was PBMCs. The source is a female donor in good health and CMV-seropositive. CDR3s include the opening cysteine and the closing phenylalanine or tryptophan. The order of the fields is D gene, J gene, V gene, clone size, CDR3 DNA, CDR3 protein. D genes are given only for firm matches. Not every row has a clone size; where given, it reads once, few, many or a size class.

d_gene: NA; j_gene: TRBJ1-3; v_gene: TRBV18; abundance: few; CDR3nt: TGTGCCAGCTCACCCGACAGGACTGGAAACACCATATATTTT; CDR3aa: CASSPDRTGNTIYF
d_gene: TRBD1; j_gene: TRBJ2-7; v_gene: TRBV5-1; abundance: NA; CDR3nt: TGCGCCAGCAGCTTGTCGGGACAGGGCTACGAGCAGTACTTC; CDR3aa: CASSLSGQGYEQYF
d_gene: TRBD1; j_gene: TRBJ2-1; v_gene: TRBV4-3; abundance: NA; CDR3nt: TGCGCCAGCAGCCCAGGGGGTATTGAGCAGTTCTTC; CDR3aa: CASSPGGIEQFF
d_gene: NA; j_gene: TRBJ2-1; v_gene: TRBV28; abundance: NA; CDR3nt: TGTGCCAGCAGTTTATCTCGGGCGGGTGGGGATGAGCAGTTCTTC; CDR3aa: CASSLSRAGGDEQFF
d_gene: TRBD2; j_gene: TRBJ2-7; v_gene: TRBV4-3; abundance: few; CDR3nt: TGCGCCAGCAGCCAAGATTATCTAGCGGGGGGGTTGGGGCTATACGAGCAGTACTTC; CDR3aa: CASSQDYLAGGLGLYEQYF
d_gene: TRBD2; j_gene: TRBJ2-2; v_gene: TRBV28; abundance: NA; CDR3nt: TGTGCCAGCAGTTCATGGTCTCGGGACTACCCTACCGGGGAGCTGTTTTTT; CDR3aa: CASSSWSRDYPTGELFF
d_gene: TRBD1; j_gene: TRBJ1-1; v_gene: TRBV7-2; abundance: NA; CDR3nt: TGTGCCAGCAGCCTACGGGACAGGGGAAGGAAGGCTTTCTTT; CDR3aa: CASSLRDRGRKAFF
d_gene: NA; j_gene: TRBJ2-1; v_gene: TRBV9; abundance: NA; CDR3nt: TGTGCCAGCAGCGTAGACGGGACTTCCTACAATGAGCAGTTCTTC; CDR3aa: CASSVDGTSYNEQFF
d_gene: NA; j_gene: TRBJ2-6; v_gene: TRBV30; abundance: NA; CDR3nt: TGTGCCTGCCCCTCGCGCACTGGGGCCAACGTCCTGACTTTC; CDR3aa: CACPSRTGANVLTF
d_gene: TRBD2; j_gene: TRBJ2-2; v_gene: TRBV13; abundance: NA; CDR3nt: TGTGCCAGCAGCTTAGAAGCGGGAGTGGTTACCGGGGAGCTGTTTTTT; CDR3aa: CASSLEAGVVTGELFF
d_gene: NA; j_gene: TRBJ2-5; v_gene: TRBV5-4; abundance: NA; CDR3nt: TGTGCCAGCAGGAGGTCTCATGGATACCAAGAGACCCAGTACTTC; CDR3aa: CASRRSHGYQETQYF
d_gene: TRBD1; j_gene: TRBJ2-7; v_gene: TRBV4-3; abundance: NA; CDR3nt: TGCGCCAGCAGCCAAGGGGTCACCGGGACAGGGGGCGCCGAGCAGTACTTC; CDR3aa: CASSQGVTGTGGAEQYF
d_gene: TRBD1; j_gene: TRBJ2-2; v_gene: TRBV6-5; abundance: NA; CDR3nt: TGTGCCAGCAGTTCGACAGGGGGGGACACCGGGGAGCTGTTTTTT; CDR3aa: CASSSTGGDTGELFF
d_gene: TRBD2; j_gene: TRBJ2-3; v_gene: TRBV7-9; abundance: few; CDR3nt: TGTGCCAGCAGCTTACTAGCGGGAGATGGAGATACGCAGTATTTT; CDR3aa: CASSLLAGDGDTQYF
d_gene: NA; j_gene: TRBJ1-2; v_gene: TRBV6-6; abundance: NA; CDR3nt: TGTGCCAGCAGTCCCTTGGACTTGACAGGAAACTATGGCTACACCTTC; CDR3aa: CASSPLDLTGNYGYTF
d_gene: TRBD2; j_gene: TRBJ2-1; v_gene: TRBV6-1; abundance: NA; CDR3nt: TGTGCCAGCAGTGACGCCCTGAGCGGGAGAACCAATGAGCAGTTCTTC; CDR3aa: CASSDALSGRTNEQFF
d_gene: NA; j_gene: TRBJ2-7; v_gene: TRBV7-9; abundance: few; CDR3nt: TGTGCCAGCAGCGTCAGGTTTCAGGGAGAGCAGTACTTC; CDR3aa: CASSVRFQGEQYF
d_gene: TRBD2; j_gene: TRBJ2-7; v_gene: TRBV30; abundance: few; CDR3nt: TGTGCCTGTAGGGTAGCGGGACCCTACGAGCAGTACTTC; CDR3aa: CACRVAGPYEQYF
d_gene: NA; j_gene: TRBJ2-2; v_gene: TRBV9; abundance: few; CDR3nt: TGTGCCAGCAGCGTAGCCAGAAACACCGGGGAGCTGTTTTTT; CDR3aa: CASSVARNTGELFF
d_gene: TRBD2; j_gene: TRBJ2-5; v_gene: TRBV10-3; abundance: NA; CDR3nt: TGTGCCATCAGGGCTAAGACTAGCGGGGGGACCGACCCACAAGAGACCCAGTACTTC; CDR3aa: CAIRAKTSGGTDPQETQYF
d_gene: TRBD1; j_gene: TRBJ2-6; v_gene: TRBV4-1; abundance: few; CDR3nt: TGCGCCAGCAGCCGAGGGGGCTTAGTGGACGGGGCCAACGTCCTGACTTTC; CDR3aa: CASSRGGLVDGANVLTF
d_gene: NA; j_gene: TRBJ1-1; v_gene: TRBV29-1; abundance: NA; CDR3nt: TGCAGCGTTGAAAGGCAGGCCTACACTGAAGCTTTCTTT; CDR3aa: CSVERQAYTEAFF
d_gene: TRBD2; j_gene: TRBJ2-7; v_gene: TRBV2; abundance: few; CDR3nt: TGTGCCAGCAGTGATCGCAGCGGGAGGGCCTCCTACGAGCAGTACTTC; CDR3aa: CASSDRSGRASYEQYF
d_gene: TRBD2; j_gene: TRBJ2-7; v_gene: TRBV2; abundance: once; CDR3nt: TGTGCCAGCACCGGGACCCCCCGAAAAACCGGGACTAGCGGAGCCTACGAGCAGTACTTC; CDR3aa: CASTGTPRKTGTSGAYEQYF
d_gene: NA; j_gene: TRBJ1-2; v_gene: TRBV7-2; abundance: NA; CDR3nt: TGTGCCAGCAGCTTAGCGCTCAGGGCTGGCTACACCTTC; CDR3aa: CASSLALRAGYTF
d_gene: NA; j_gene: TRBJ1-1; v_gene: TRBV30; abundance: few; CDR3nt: TGTGCCTGGAACAGGAGGAACACTGAAGCTTTCTTT; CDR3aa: CAWNRRNTEAFF
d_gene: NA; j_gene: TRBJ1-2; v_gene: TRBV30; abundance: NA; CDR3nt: TGTGCGGGGGGGCGACAGGCGCTTGGATACACCTTC; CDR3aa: CAGGRQALGYTF
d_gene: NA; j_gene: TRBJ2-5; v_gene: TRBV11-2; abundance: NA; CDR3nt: TGTGCCAGCAGCTTATATCCAGGACAGTCGGAGACCCAGTACTTC; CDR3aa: CASSLYPGQSETQYF
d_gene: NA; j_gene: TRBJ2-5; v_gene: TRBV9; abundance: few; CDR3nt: TGTGCCAGCAGCGTAGACCTAGCGTCAGCATGGGAGACCCAGTACTTC; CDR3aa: CASSVDLASAWETQYF
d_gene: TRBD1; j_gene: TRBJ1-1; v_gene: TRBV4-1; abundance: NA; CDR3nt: TGCGCCAGCAGCCGAACCGACAGGGCCAACACTGAAGCTTTCTTT; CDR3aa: CASSRTDRANTEAFF
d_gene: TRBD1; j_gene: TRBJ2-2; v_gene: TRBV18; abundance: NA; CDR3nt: TGTGCCAGCTCATCAACCGTCGGGACAGAAAACACCGGGGAGCTGTTTTTT; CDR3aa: CASSSTVGTENTGELFF
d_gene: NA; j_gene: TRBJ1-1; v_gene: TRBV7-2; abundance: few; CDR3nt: TGTGCCAGCAGCTTAGATTTTAGGGGTTCCTTTCTTGAAGCTTTCTTT; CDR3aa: CASSLDFRGSFLEAFF
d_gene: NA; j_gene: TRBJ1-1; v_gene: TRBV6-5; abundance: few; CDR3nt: TGTGCCAGCAGTTACTCGATTGCAGGGGACACTGAAGCTTTCTTT; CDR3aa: CASSYSIAGDTEAFF
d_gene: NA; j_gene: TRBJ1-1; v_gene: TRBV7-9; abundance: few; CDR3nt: TGTGCCAGCAGCTTGGGCAGTTTTTGGGACACTGAAGCTTTCTTT; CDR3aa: CASSLGSFWDTEAFF
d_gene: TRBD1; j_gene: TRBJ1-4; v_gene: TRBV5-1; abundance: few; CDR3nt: TGCGCCAGCAGCTTGGCTCCGACAGGGACTAATGAAAAACTGTTTTTT; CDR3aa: CASSLAPTGTNEKLFF
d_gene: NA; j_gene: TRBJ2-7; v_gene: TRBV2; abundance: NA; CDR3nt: TGTGCCAGCAGTGAATGGGGGCAGGGTGGCTACGAGCAGTACTTC; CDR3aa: CASSEWGQGGYEQYF
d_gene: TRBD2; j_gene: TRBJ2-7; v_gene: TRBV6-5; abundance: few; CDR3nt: TGTGCCAGCAGTTGGGATTCTAGCGGGAGCTTCTACGAGCAGTACTTC; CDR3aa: CASSWDSSGSFYEQYF
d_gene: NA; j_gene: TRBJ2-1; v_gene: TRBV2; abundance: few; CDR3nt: TGTGCCAGCTTGAGGGGGGGGACTTCCGGCAATGAGCAGTTCTTC; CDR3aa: CASLRGGTSGNEQFF
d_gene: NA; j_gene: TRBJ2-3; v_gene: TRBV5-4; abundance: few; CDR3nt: TGTGCCAGCAGCTTGGCAGGGATGTTTGGAGATACGCAGTATTTT; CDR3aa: CASSLAGMFGDTQYF
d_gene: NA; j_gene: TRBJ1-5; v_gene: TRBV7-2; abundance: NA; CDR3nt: TGTGCCAGCAGCTTAACGGGGTCACTCAATCAGCCCCAGCATTTT; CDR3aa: CASSLTGSLNQPQHF
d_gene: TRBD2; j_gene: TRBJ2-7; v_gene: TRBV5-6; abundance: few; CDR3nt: TGTGCCAGCAGCTTATTGACTAGCGGGGCGTACGAGCAGTACTTC; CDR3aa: CASSLLTSGAYEQYF